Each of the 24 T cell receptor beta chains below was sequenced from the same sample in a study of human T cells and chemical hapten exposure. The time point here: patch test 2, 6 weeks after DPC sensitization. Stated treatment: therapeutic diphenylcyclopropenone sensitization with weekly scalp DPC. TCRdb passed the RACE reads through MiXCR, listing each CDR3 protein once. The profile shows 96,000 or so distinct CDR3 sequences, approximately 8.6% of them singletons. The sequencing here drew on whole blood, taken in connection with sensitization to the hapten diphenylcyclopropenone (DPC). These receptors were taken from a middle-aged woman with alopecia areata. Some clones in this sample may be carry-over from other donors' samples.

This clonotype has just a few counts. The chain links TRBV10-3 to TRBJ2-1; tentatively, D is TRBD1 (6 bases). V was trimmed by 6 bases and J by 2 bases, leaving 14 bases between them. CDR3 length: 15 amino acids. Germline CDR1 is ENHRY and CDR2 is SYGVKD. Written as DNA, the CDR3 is TGTGCCATCAGGGAGGCCAGGGGCACCTACAATGAGCAGTTCTTC. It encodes CAIREARGTYNEQFF.

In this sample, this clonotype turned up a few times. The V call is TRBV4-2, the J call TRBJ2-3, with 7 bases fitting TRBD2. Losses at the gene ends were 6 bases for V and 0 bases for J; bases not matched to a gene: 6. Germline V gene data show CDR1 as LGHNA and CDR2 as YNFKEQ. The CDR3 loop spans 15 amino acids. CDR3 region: CASRPTAGSTDTQYF. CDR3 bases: TGTGCCAGCAGGCCAACAGCGGGAAGCACAGATACGCAGTATTTT.

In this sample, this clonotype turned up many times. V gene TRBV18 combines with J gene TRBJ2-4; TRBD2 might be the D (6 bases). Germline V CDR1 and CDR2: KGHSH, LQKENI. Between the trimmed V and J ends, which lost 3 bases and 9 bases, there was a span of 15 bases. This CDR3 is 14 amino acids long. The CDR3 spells CASSPQEGKAIQYF. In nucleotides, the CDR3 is TGTGCCAGCTCACCCCAGGAGGGGAAGGCCATTCAGTACTTC.

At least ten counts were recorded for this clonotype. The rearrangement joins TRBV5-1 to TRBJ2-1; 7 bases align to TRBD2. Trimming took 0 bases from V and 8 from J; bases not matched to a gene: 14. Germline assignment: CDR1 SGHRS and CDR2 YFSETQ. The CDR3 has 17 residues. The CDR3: CASSLGISGLGRDEQFF. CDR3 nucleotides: TGCGCCAGCAGCTTGGGGATTAGCGGGCTCGGCCGGGATGAGCAGTTCTTC.

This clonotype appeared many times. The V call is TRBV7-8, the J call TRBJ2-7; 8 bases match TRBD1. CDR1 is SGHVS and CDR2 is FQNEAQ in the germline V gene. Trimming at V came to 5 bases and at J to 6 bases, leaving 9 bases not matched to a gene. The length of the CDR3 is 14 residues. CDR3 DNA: TGTGCCAGCAGCCCAGACCAGGGGGCGAGCGAGCAGTACTTC. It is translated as CASSPDQGASEQYF.

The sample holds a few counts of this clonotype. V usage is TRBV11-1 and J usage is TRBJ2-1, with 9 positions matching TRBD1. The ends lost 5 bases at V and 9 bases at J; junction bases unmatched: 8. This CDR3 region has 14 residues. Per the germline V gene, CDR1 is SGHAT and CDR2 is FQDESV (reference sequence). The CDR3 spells CASSRDRAQGEQFF. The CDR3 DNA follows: TGTGCCAGCAGCAGGGACAGGGCCCAGGGTGAGCAGTTCTTC.

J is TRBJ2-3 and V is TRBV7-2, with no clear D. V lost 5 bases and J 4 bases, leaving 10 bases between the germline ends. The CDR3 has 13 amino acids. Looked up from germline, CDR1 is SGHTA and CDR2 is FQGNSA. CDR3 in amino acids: CASSPGPSDTQYF. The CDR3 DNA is TGTGCCAGCAGCCCAGGACCGTCAGATACGCAGTATTTT.

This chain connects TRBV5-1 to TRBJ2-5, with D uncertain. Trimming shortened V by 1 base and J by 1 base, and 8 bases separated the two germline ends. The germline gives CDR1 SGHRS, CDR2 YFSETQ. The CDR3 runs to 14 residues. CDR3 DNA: TGCGCCAGCAGCTTGCAACAGCCCCAAGAGACCCAGTACTTC. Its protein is CASSLQQPQETQYF.

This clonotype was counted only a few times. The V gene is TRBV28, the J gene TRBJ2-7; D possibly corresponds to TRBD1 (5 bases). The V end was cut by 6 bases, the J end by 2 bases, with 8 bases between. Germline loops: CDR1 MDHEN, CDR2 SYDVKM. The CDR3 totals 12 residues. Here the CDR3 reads CASSRQTYEQYF. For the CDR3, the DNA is TGTGCCAGCAGCCGACAGACCTACGAGCAGTACTTC.

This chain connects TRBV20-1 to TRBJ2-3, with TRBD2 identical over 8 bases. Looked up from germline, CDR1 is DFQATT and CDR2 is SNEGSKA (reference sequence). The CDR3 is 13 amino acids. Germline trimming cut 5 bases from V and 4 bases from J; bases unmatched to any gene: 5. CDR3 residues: CSAGSGSPDTQYF. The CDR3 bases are TGCAGTGCTGGCAGCGGGAGCCCAGATACGCAGTATTTT.

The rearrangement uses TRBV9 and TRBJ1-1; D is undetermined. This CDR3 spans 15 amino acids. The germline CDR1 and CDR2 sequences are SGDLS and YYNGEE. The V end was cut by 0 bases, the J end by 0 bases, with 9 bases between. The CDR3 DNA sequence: TGTGCCAGCAGCGTAGCTCCAAACATGAACACTGAAGCTTTCTTT. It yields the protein CASSVAPNMNTEAFF.

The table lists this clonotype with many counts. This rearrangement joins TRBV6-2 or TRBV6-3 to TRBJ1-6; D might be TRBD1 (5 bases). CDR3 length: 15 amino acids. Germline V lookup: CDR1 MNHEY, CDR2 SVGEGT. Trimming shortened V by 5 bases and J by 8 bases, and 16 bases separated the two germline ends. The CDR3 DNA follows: TGTGCCAGCAGTGCGTTGGGGACGGTTGATTCACCCCTCCACTTT. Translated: CASSALGTVDSPLHF.

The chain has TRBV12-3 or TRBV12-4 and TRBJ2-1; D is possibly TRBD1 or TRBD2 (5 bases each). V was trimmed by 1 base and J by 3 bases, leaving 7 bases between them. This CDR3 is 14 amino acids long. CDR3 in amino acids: CASSLGDDYNEQFF. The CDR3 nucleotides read TGTGCCAGCAGTTTAGGGGACGACTACAATGAGCAGTTCTTC.

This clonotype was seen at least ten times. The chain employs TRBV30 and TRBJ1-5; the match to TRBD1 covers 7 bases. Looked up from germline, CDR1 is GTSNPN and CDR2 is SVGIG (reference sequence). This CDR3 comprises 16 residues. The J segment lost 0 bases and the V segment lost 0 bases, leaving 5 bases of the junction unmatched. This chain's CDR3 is CAWSVPGTVSNQPQHF. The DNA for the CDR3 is TGTGCCTGGAGTGTACCCGGGACAGTTAGCAATCAGCCCCAGCATTTT. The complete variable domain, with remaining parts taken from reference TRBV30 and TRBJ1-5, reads SQTIHQWPATLVQPVGSPLSLECTVEGTSNPNLYWYRQAAGRGLQLLFYSVGIGQISSEVPQNLSASRPQDRQFILSSKKLLLSDSGFYLCAWSVPGTVSNQPQHFGDGTRLSIL.

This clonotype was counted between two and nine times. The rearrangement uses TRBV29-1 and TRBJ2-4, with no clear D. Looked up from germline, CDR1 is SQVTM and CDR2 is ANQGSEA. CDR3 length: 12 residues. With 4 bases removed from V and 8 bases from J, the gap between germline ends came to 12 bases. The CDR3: CSVVQKLDIQYF. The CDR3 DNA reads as TGCAGCGTTGTACAGAAACTGGACATTCAGTACTTC.

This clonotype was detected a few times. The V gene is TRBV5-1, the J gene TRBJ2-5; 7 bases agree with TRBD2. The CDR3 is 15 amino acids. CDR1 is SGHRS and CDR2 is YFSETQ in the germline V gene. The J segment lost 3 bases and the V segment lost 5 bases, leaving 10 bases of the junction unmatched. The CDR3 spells CASSLLASGKETQYF. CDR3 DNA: TGCGCCAGCAGTTTACTGGCTAGCGGAAAAGAGACCCAGTACTTC.

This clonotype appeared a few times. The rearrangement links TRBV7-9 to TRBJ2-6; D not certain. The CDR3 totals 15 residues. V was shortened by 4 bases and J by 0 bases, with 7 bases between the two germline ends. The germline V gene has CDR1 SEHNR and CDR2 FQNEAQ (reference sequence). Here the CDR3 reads CASSSFSSGANVLTF. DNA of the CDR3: TGTGCCAGCAGCTCCTTTAGCTCTGGGGCCAACGTCCTGACTTTC.

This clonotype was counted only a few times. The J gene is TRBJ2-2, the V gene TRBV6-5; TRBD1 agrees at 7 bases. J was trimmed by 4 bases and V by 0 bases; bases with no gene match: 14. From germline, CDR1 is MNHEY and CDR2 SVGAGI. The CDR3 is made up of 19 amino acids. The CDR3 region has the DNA TGTGCCAGCAGTTACTCGGGGCTGGAAGGGGGCGCGATCACCGGGGAGCTGTTTTTT. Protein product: CASSYSGLEGGAITGELFF.

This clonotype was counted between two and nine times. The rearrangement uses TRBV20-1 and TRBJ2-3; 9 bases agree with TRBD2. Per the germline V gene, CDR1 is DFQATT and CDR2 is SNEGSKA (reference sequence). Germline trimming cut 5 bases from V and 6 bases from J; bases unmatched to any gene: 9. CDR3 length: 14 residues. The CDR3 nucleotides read TGCAGTGCTTTTAGCGGGAGTGGGGCCGATACGCAGTATTTT. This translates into CSAFSGSGADTQYF.

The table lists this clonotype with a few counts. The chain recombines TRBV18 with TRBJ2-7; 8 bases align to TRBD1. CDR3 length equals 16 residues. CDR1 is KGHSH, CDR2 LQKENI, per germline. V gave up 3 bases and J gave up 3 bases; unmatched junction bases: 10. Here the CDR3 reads CASSPRPGQALYEQYF. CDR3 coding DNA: TGTGCCAGCTCACCTCGACCGGGACAGGCCCTCTACGAGCAGTACTTC.

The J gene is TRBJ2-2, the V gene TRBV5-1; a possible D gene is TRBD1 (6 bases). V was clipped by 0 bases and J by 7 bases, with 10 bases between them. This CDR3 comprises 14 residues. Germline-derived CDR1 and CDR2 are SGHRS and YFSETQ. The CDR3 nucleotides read TGCGCCAGCAGCTTGGACAGGGATAACGGGGAGCTGTTTTTT. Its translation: CASSLDRDNGELFF.

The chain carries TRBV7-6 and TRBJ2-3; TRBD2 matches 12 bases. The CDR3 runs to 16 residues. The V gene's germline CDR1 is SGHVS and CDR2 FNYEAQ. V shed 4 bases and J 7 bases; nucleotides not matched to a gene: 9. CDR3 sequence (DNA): TGTGCCAGCAGCTCCCAACTAGCGGGAGGCGTAAATACGCAGTATTTT. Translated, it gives CASSSQLAGGVNTQYF.

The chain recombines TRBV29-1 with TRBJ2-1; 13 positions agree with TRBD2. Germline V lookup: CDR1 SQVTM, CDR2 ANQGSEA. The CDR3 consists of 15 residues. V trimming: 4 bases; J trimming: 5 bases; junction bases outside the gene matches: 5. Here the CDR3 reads CSVALTSGGDNEQFF. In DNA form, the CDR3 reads TGCAGCGTTGCCCTAACTAGCGGGGGGGACAATGAGCAGTTCTTC.

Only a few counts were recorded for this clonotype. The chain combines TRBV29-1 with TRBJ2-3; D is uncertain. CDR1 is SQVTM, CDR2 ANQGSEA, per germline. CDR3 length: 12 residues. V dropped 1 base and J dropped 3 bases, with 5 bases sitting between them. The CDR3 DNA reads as TGCAGCGTTGAAGTATCTACAGATACGCAGTATTTT. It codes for CSVEVSTDTQYF.